The 22 T cell receptor beta chains in this list originate from one sample, sequenced in a study of neoadjuvant nivolumab and ipilimumab in lung cancer. TCRdb's copy holds only in-frame clones and misses some; the assay was immunoSEQ multiplex PCR. The sample includes about 15,000 clones, approximately 76% of them seen just once. This specimen consisted of tumor tissue, obtained after neoadjuvant nivolumab, alone or with ipilimumab, at or shortly before surgery. The receptors here all came from an adult with non-small cell lung cancer.

This chain links TRBV11-2 with TRBJ2-7, with TRBD2 matching over 7 bases. After removal of 2 bases from V and 5 bases from J, the junction contained 6 bases not matched to a gene. The CDR3 is made up of 14 amino acids. Germline values: CDR1 SGHAT, CDR2 FQNNGV. The CDR3 sequence: CASSLSGETDEQYF. In DNA, the CDR3 is TGTGCCAGCAGCTTAAGCGGGGAAACTGACGAGCAGTACTTC.

The CDR3 DNA reads as TGTGCCAGCTCACCACCTTCTAGCGGGGGGGCAAATACGCAGTATTTT. It translates to CASSPPSSGGANTQYF. This chain joins TRBV18 and TRBJ2-3; TRBD2 matches at 12 bases. V shed 0 bases, J shed 7 bases, and the junction held 5 bases outside the gene matches. The CDR3 runs 16 residues. CDR1 KGHSH and CDR2 LQKENI come from the germline V gene. Using reference TRBV18 and TRBJ2-3 for the parts outside the CDR3, the full variable domain is NAGVMQNPRHLVRRRGQEARLRCSPMKGHSHVYWYRQLPEEGLKFMVYLQKENIIDESGMPKERFSAEFPKEGPSILRIQQVVRGDSAAYFCASSPPSSGGANTQYFGPGTRLTVL.

This sequence joins TRBV6-5 and TRBJ1-1; 9 positions agree with TRBD1. Germline V gene sequence: CDR1 MNHEY, CDR2 SVGAGI. Germline trimming cut 4 bases from V and 5 bases from J; bases unmatched to any gene: 5. This CDR3 comprises 14 residues. The CDR3 here is CASSSGTGSTEAFF. DNA for the CDR3: TGTGCCAGCAGTTCCGGGACAGGGTCAACTGAAGCTTTCTTT.

This chain connects TRBV7-9 to TRBJ1-2; 8 bases are a match to TRBD1. In germline, CDR1 is SEHNR, CDR2 FQNEAQ (reference sequence). Trimming took 3 bases from V and 6 from J; bases not matched to a gene: 3. The CDR3 extends over 13 amino acids. The CDR3: CASSLSGGHGYTF. CDR3 DNA: TGTGCCAGCAGCTTGTCAGGGGGCCATGGCTACACCTTC.

The rearrangement joins TRBV5-4 to TRBJ2-3; the match to TRBD1 covers 8 bases. The CDR3 has 15 amino acids. V lost 0 bases to trimming and J lost 1 base; unmatched junction nucleotides: 1. Germline CDR1 is SGHNT and CDR2 is YYREEE (reference sequence). The CDR3 region has the DNA TGTGCCAGCAGCTTGGCGGACAGGGGCACAGATACGCAGTATTTT. Translating it yields CASSLADRGTDTQYF.

This clone was seen only once. The V and J genes are TRBV19 and TRBJ1-5; no clear D gene. The CDR3 is 13 residues long. The germline V gene encodes CDR1 LNHDA and CDR2 SQIVND (reference sequence). Between the trimmed V and J ends, which lost 10 bases and 0 bases, there was a span of 10 bases. CDR3 coding DNA: TGTGCCACAAGGGATGATAGCAATCAGCCCCAGCATTTT. Translated: CATRDDSNQPQHF.

Written as DNA, the CDR3 is TGCGCCAGCAGCTTGTCCAACCAAGAGACCCAGTACTTC. Amino acids: CASSLSNQETQYF. The rearrangement uses TRBV5-1 and TRBJ2-5; D uncertain. The CDR3 sequence is 13 residues long. Germline V gives CDR1 SGHRS, CDR2 YFSETQ. Trimming pared 1 base from V and 0 bases from J, leaving 4 bases between.

This rearrangement joins TRBV11-2 to TRBJ2-3, with 11 positions matching TRBD2. The V and J ends lost 8 bases and 3 bases, in that order; junction bases with no gene match: 4. Germline CDR1 reads SGHAT; CDR2 reads FQNNGV. The CDR3 extends over 14 amino acids. The CDR3 sequence is CASALAGATDTQYF. For the CDR3, the DNA is TGTGCCAGCGCACTAGCGGGAGCTACAGATACGCAGTATTTT.

The chain carries TRBV6-1 and TRBJ2-7; D may be TRBD2 (5 bases). The length of the CDR3 is 13 residues. With 4 bases removed from V and 6 bases from J, the gap between germline ends came to 13 bases. Germline lookup yields CDR1 MNHNS and CDR2 SASEGT. The CDR3 sequence: CASSAKPGSEQYF. CDR3 coding DNA: TGTGCCAGCAGTGCGAAGCCGGGGTCCGAGCAGTACTTC.

The CDR3 loop reads CASSLANTGELFF. CDR3 sequence (DNA): TGTGCCAGCAGCTTGGCTAACACCGGGGAGCTGTTTTTT. V gene TRBV5-6 combines with J gene TRBJ2-2; D gene unclear. The length of the CDR3 is 13 residues. Per germline, CDR1 SGHDT and CDR2 YYEEEE. Deletions cut 0 bases from V and 2 bases from J, with 2 bases between.

The chain has TRBV7-8 and TRBJ2-7; 8 bases are shared with TRBD1. V lost 0 bases to trimming and J lost 1 base; unmatched junction nucleotides: 5. Looked up from germline, CDR1 is SGHVS and CDR2 is FQNEAQ. CDR3 length equals 16 residues. CDR3 in DNA: TGTGCCAGCAGCTTAGCGCTTGGACAGGGTTCCTACGAGCAGTACTTC. Translating gives CASSLALGQGSYEQYF.

The chain employs TRBV6-5 and TRBJ1-2, with 7 positions matching TRBD1. Per germline, CDR1 MNHEY and CDR2 SVGAGI. This CDR3 comprises 14 residues. Trimming cost V 8 bases and J 5 bases; bases outside gene matches: 11. CDR3 bases: TGTGCCAGCCAGGTTACAGGGGAAGATTATGGCTACACCTTC. It encodes CASQVTGEDYGYTF.

The table lists this clone with a few counts. CDR3 in amino acids: CASSYSIPGRYGYTF. CDR3 coding DNA: TGTGCCAGCAGTTACTCGATTCCAGGCCGCTATGGCTACACCTTC. The chain couples TRBV6-5 to TRBJ1-2; D gene ambiguous. CDR3 length equals 15 residues. CDR1 and CDR2 from the germline V gene are MNHEY and SVGAGI. V gave up 0 bases and J gave up 4 bases, with 12 bases separating them.

This chain uses TRBV11-1 with TRBJ2-5, with 10 bases that match TRBD1. The CDR3 runs 13 residues. Germline V gives CDR1 SGHAT, CDR2 FQDESV (reference sequence). The junction had 3 bases not matched to a gene; V was cut back by 6 bases and J by 5 bases. This CDR3 reads CASRRDRGETQYF. The DNA for the CDR3 is TGTGCCAGCAGACGGGACAGGGGTGAGACCCAGTACTTC.

The V and J genes are TRBV18 and TRBJ1-3; D remains unclear. Germline CDR1 and CDR2: KGHSH and LQKENI. The CDR3 has 15 residues. V lost 6 bases and J lost 0, with 12 bases in between. The DNA of the CDR3 is TGTGCCAGCTCCCCTTCAGCGAACTCTGGAAACACCATATATTTT. Encoded protein: CASSPSANSGNTIYF.

V is TRBV9 and J is TRBJ2-1; possibly TRBD1 for D (5 bases). This CDR3 region has 15 residues. Per germline, CDR1 SGDLS and CDR2 YYNGEE. V gave up 0 bases and J gave up 4 bases, with 11 bases separating them. The CDR3, as DNA: TGTGCCAGCAGCGTAGGGGCAGGGTTTTACAATGAGCAGTTCTTC. This encodes CASSVGAGFYNEQFF.

The V gene is TRBV2, the J gene TRBJ1-6, with 8 positions matching TRBD1. The CDR3 loop spans 17 amino acids. Germline V gives CDR1 SNHLY, CDR2 FYNNEI. Losses at the gene ends were 6 bases for V and 4 bases for J; bases not matched to a gene: 11. CDR3 nucleotides: TGTGCCAGCAGCCATGGACAGGGCGGGGTATATAATTCACCCCTCCACTTT. Translated: CASSHGQGGVYNSPLHF. Full variable domain (outside the CDR3, taken from reference TRBV2 and TRBJ1-6): EPEVTQTPSHQVTQMGQEVILRCVPISNHLYFYWYRQILGQKVEFLVSFYNNEISEKSEIFDDQFSVERPDGSNFTLKIRSTKLEDSAMYFCASSHGQGGVYNSPLHFGNGTRLTVT.

By proportion, this clone is large (0.1 to 1%). V usage is TRBV4-1 and J usage is TRBJ2-5; no definite D call. Germline V gene lookup returns CDR1 MGHRA and CDR2 YSYEKL. The CDR3 runs to 15 residues. Deletions cut 0 bases from V and 0 bases from J, with 8 bases between. CDR3 residues: CASSQEARYQETQYF. DNA of the CDR3: TGCGCCAGCAGCCAAGAAGCCCGGTACCAAGAGACCCAGTACTTC.

This clone was counted once. V gene TRBV5-1 combines with J gene TRBJ2-7, with TRBD2 matching 8 bases. With 3 bases clipped from V and 2 bases from J, the junction kept 4 bases outside the gene matches. Germline-derived CDR1 and CDR2 are SGHRS and YFSETQ. The CDR3 has 14 amino acids. CDR3 coding DNA: TGCGCCAGCAGCTCCGCGGGGGGCCCCTACGAGCAGTACTTC. Amino acids: CASSSAGGPYEQYF.

The chain links TRBV5-1 to TRBJ2-5; 12 bases are shared with TRBD2. Germline V gene data show CDR1 as SGHRS and CDR2 as YFSETQ. Trimming took 3 bases from V and 3 from J; bases not matched to a gene: 6. There are 16 residues in the CDR3. DNA of the CDR3: TGCGCCAGCAGCTCCCTTCTAGCGGGGGGGGAAGAGACCCAGTACTTC. Residues: CASSSLLAGGEETQYF.

This clone is judged medium-sized (0.01 to 0.1%). The chain joins TRBV4-3 to TRBJ1-5; D gene ambiguous. Trimming pared 0 bases from V and 3 bases from J, leaving 15 bases between. The CDR3 is 17 amino acids. Germline V lookup: CDR1 LGHNA, CDR2 YSLEER. CDR3 residues: CASSQERVRKANQPQHF. In DNA, the CDR3 is TGCGCCAGCAGCCAAGAAAGGGTACGGAAGGCCAATCAGCCCCAGCATTTT.

The V gene is TRBV6-6, the J gene TRBJ1-6, with D hard to call. The CDR3 has 12 amino acids. Trimming pared 0 bases from V and 8 bases from J, leaving 2 bases between. Germline CDR1 MNHNY, CDR2 SVGAGI (reference sequence). This CDR3 is CASSYSDSPLHF. CDR3 nucleotides: TGTGCCAGCAGTTACTCAGATTCACCCCTCCACTTT.